The entry that follows covers one TCR beta chain sequence. This specimen comes from a study of preoperative IRX-2 immunotherapy in early breast cancer. Measured with immunoSEQ multiplex PCR; TCRdb has only the in-frame clones, and not every one. The sample yields about 3,500 clones, around 80% seen once. The sample's treatment: preoperative locoregional IRX-2 cytokine immunotherapy. Patients received preoperative, locoregional IRX-2 cytokine immunotherapy in a phase Ib study. Trimming removed 5 bases from V and 5 bases from J, with 13 bases in between. Germline assignment: CDR1 LNHDA and CDR2 SQIVND (reference sequence). The CDR3 spans 14 residues.

The sequencing here drew on tumor tissue, taken before IRX-2 immunotherapy. The TCR sequence derives from a human donor with breast cancer. The chain links TRBV19 to TRBJ1-5, with D maybe TRBD1 (6 bases). CDR3 DNA: TGTGCCAGTAGTTGGTTGGGGGGCTATCAGCCCCAGCATTTT. Translation: CASSWLGGYQPQHF. The full variable domain, its missing parts supplied by reference TRBV19 and TRBJ1-5, is DGGITQSPKYLFRKEGQNVTLSCEQNLNHDAMYWYRQDPGQGLRLIYYSQIVNDFQKGDIAEGYSVSREKKESFPLTVTSAQKNPTAFYLCASSWLGGYQPQHFGDGTRLSIL.